A single sample gave rise to the 19 T cell receptor beta chains below, sequenced in a study of cytomegalovirus exposure and HLA in healthy donors (dated by TCRdb to about 2017). The protocol used for the library was the immunoSEQ multiplex PCR assay. A mixture of 60 forward primers for TCR Vbeta segments and 13 reverse primers for TCR Jbeta segments was used in the multiplex PCR. TCRdb's version of the immuneACCESS table is confined to in-frame rearrangements and falls short of the full clone set. An unresolved V gene accounts for under half of the shortfall where checked; the remainder is of unknown origin. Recorded for this sample are approximately 92,000 clones; 77% of them occurred a single time. The top ten constitute less than 9.5% of the sample. Sequencing used PBMCs. The receptors were gathered from a man between 50 and 59 years old in good health and CMV-seropositive.

The chain uses TRBV28 and TRBJ1-1; 7 nucleotides align to TRBD1. Germline CDR1 reads MDHEN; CDR2 reads SYDVKM. The CDR3 spans 14 residues. J gave up 4 bases and V 7 bases, and 9 bases lay outside the gene matches. CDR3 protein: CASTLTGPLTEAFF. CDR3 bases: TGTGCCAGCACCCTGACAGGGCCCCTCACTGAAGCTTTCTTT.

V gene TRBV19 combines with J gene TRBJ1-3; a possible D gene is TRBD1 (6 bases). The germline gives CDR1 LNHDA, CDR2 SQIVND (reference sequence). The CDR3 spans 14 residues. Trimming stripped 6 bases from V and 1 base from J, with 10 bases between. Here the CDR3 reads CASSLGQSGNTIYF. The CDR3 DNA is TGTGCCAGTAGCCTGGGACAATCTGGAAACACCATATATTTT.

The chain combines TRBV7-2 with TRBJ2-5, with D perhaps matching TRBD2 (5 bases). The CDR3 has 15 amino acids. Trimming left V 1 base short and J 6 bases short, with 15 bases between. Germline V lookup: CDR1 SGHTA, CDR2 FQGNSA. The CDR3 coding sequence is TGTGCCAGCAGCTTAGGGCCGGCGGGCCCCCAGACCCAGTACTTC. Residues: CASSLGPAGPQTQYF.

This clone was counted a few times. The rearrangement uses TRBV6-1 and TRBJ2-7; 10 positions agree with TRBD1. This CDR3 spans 14 amino acids. The germline CDR1 and CDR2 sequences are MNHNS and SASEGT. Trimming cost V 7 bases and J 3 bases; bases outside gene matches: 6. This CDR3 is CASNLGQGFYEQYF. DNA for the CDR3: TGTGCCAGCAACTTGGGACAGGGGTTCTACGAGCAGTACTTC.

The chain links TRBV2 to TRBJ1-2; 7 nucleotides line up with TRBD1. The CDR3 sequence is 14 residues long. The junction had 9 bases not matched to a gene; V was cut back by 5 bases and J by 6 bases. Germline assignment: CDR1 SNHLY and CDR2 FYNNEI. The CDR3 loop reads CASSQVGTAHGYTF. Written as DNA, the CDR3 is TGTGCCAGCAGTCAAGTAGGGACAGCACATGGCTACACCTTC.

The chain uses TRBV7-9 and TRBJ1-5, with no clear D. The V and J ends lost 4 bases and 4 bases respectively, with 11 bases between them. The CDR3 runs to 14 residues. Germline loops: CDR1 SEHNR, CDR2 FQNEAQ (reference sequence). Written as DNA, the CDR3 is TGTGCCAGCAGCTCCGCGAGCGAAAATCAGCCCCAGCATTTT. It specifies CASSSASENQPQHF.

V usage is TRBV18 and J usage is TRBJ1-5; D not certain. Per germline, CDR1 KGHSH and CDR2 LQKENI. The germline V and J ends were trimmed by 3 bases and 0 bases, with 6 bases remaining between them. The CDR3 totals 14 residues. CDR3 bases: TGTGCCAGCTCACCGGGCAATAGCAATCAGCCCCAGCATTTT. As protein: CASSPGNSNQPQHF.

This sequence joins TRBV19 and TRBJ1-1; tentatively, D is TRBD1 (6 bases). Germline V gives CDR1 LNHDA, CDR2 SQIVND (reference sequence). Trimming took off 5 bases at V and 1 base at J, with 11 bases between the two ends. The CDR3 runs to 14 residues. CDR3 loop: CASSPRDTNTEAFF. CDR3 coding DNA: TGTGCCAGTAGTCCCAGGGACACGAACACTGAAGCTTTCTTT.

This clone has only a few counts. The CDR3, as DNA: TGTGCCAGCAGCCCCCAGGCCCGGGAAAAACTGTTTTTT. Protein sequence: CASSPQAREKLFF. The rearrangement uses TRBV7-2 and TRBJ1-4, with D hard to call. The CDR3 extends over 13 amino acids. CDR1 SGHTA and CDR2 FQGNSA come from the germline V gene. V lost 5 bases to trimming and J lost 8 bases, with 12 bases between them.

This clone was seen once. The genes are TRBV19 and TRBJ1-3; D might be TRBD1 (6 bases). Trimming took 3 bases from V and 2 from J, leaving 8 bases between them. The germline CDR1 and CDR2 sequences are LNHDA and SQIVND (reference sequence). The CDR3 length is 14 residues. CDR3 coding DNA: TGTGCCAGTAGTATTGGGACAACTGGAAACACCATATATTTT. Translating gives CASSIGTTGNTIYF.

This clone was observed once. The V call is TRBV18, the J call TRBJ1-5; D might be TRBD1 (6 bases). V lost 4 bases, J lost 5 bases, and 12 bases lay in between. This CDR3 has 14 amino acids. Germline V lookup: CDR1 KGHSH, CDR2 LQKENI. CDR3 amino acids: CASSRQGSDQPQHF. DNA of the CDR3: TGTGCCAGCTCACGTCAGGGGTCCGATCAGCCCCAGCATTTT.

V gene TRBV14 combines with J gene TRBJ1-3; D is unclear. The germline V and J ends were trimmed by 2 bases and 0 bases, with 5 bases remaining between them. The germline V gene encodes CDR1 SGHDN and CDR2 FVKESK. The CDR3 covers 14 residues. As DNA, the CDR3 is TGTGCCAGCAGCCAAACGCGCTCTGGAAACACCATATATTTT. Translating gives CASSQTRSGNTIYF.

This chain joins TRBV30 and TRBJ2-5; D unclear. The tail of the sequence fits TRBJ2-7 better, so the J call may be wrong. The CDR3 is made up of 13 amino acids. The germline gives CDR1 GTSNPN, CDR2 SVGIG (reference sequence). This chain's CDR3 is CAWSVIGDYEQYF. CDR3 nucleotide sequence: TGTGCCTGGAGTGTAATCGGAGACTACGAGCAGTACTTC.

The chain joins TRBV7-2 to TRBJ1-3; tentatively, D is TRBD1 (5 bases). The CDR3 is 15 amino acids. The ends were cut back, 1 base at V and 4 bases at J, with 11 bases in the middle. Germline CDR1 is SGHTA and CDR2 is FQGNSA. The CDR3 here is CASSLVGGSGNTIYF. CDR3 in DNA: TGTGCCAGCAGCTTAGTCGGGGGATCCGGAAACACCATATATTTT.

This chain links TRBV19 with TRBJ1-6; 7 nucleotides agree with TRBD1. The CDR3 consists of 15 residues. Trimming at V came to 4 bases and at J to 7 bases, leaving 7 bases not matched to a gene. CDR1 LNHDA and CDR2 SQIVND come from the germline V gene (reference sequence). CDR3 residues: CASSTRQGRNSPLHF. CDR3 DNA: TGTGCCAGTAGTACTCGACAGGGAAGAAATTCACCCCTCCACTTT.

This clone was detected only a few times. This chain uses TRBV18 with TRBJ2-7, with D possibly matching TRBD1 (5 bases). The CDR3 consists of 14 residues. The germline V and J ends were trimmed by 0 bases and 6 bases, with 12 bases remaining between them. CDR1 and CDR2 from the germline V gene are KGHSH and LQKENI. The CDR3 sequence is CASSPPSGYREQYF. As DNA, the CDR3 is TGTGCCAGCTCACCACCGTCAGGGTATCGCGAGCAGTACTTC.

The V call is TRBV7-9, the J call TRBJ2-1, with D maybe TRBD1 (5 bases). This CDR3 is built from 14 residues. CDR1 is SEHNR, CDR2 FQNEAQ, per germline (reference sequence). Trimming took 3 bases from V and 7 from J, leaving 13 bases between them. The CDR3 region is CASSLVQGANEQFF. CDR3 DNA sequence: TGTGCCAGCAGCTTGGTTCAGGGTGCAAATGAGCAGTTCTTC.

V gene TRBV4-2 combines with J gene TRBJ2-2, with D possibly being TRBD2 (5 bases). CDR1 and CDR2 from the germline V gene are LGHNA and YNFKEQ. Trimming removed 0 bases from V and 8 bases from J, with 13 bases in between. The CDR3 has 15 residues. DNA for the CDR3: TGTGCCAGCAGCCAAGAAGCCCCAGCGGTAGGGGAGCTGTTTTTT. This encodes CASSQEAPAVGELFF.

The chain employs TRBV30 and TRBJ1-2; no reliable D call. CDR3 length: 13 residues. Germline CDR1 GTSNPN, CDR2 SVGIG (reference sequence). Between the trimmed V and J ends, which lost 2 bases and 6 bases, there was a span of 13 bases. This CDR3 reads CAWSTSFDDGYTF. The DNA of the CDR3 is TGTGCCTGGAGTACGAGTTTTGATGATGGCTACACCTTC.